The 9 T cell receptor beta chains in this list originate from one sample, sequenced in a study of breast tumors, draining lymph nodes, adjacent tissues. In TCRdb, the multiplex PCR reads were re-called with MiXCR into one record per CDR3 protein. Of under 75,000 distinct CDR3 sequences in the sample, roughly 59% are singletons; the top ten hold approximately 18%. Source material: breast tumor tissue. All receptors come from a female donor with breast cancer. Some clones in this sample may be carry-over from other donors' samples.

This sequence joins TRBV7-2 and TRBJ2-5; weak D call: TRBD1 (5 bases). The CDR3 is 15 amino acids. Trimming removed 4 bases from V and 4 bases from J, with 16 bases in between. Germline lookup yields CDR1 SGHTA and CDR2 FQGNSA. The CDR3 DNA follows: TGTGCCAGCAGCTCCCACACAGGACGAGGAGAGACCCAGTACTTC. Translation: CASSSHTGRGETQYF.

This clonotype came up many times. The chain couples TRBV15 to TRBJ2-6, with unresolved D. V shed 0 bases and J shed 3 bases, with 9 bases lying between them. Germline-derived CDR1 and CDR2 are LNHNV and YYDKDF (reference sequence). The CDR3 sequence is 16 residues long. The CDR3 loop reads CATSREGSSGANVLTF. CDR3 DNA: TGTGCCACCAGCAGAGAGGGAAGTAGTGGGGCCAACGTCCTGACTTTC.

The rearrangement uses TRBV6-1 and TRBJ2-5; 13 nucleotides line up with TRBD2. The CDR3 sequence is 16 residues long. The germline V gene encodes CDR1 MNHNS and CDR2 SASEGT. V was clipped by 6 bases and J by 5 bases; unmatched bases: 9. The DNA of the CDR3 is TGTGCCAGCAGAACCGGGACTAGCGGGGTGGGGGAGACCCAGTACTTC. The encoded protein is CASRTGTSGVGETQYF.

There are many counts of this clonotype. This chain uses TRBV19 with TRBJ2-1; 12 bases fit TRBD2. V trimming: 2 bases; J trimming: 7 bases; junction bases outside the gene matches: 6. Germline V gene sequence: CDR1 LNHDA, CDR2 SQIVND (reference sequence). The CDR3 extends over 16 amino acids. The CDR3 DNA sequence: TGTGCCAGTAGTATACGGAGACTAGCGGGAGTGAATGAGCAGTTCTTC. Encoded protein: CASSIRRLAGVNEQFF. The variable domain in full, completed from reference TRBV19 and TRBJ2-1, reads DGGITQSPKYLFRKEGQNVTLSCEQNLNHDAMYWYRQDPGQGLRLIYYSQIVNDFQKGDIAEGYSVSREKKESFPLTVTSAQKNPTAFYLCASSIRRLAGVNEQFFGPGTRLTVL.

This chain uses TRBV4-1 with TRBJ1-5; no firm D call. The CDR3 is 13 amino acids. The germline V and J ends were trimmed by 1 base and 8 bases, with 9 bases remaining between them. Looked up from germline, CDR1 is MGHRA and CDR2 is YSYEKL. CDR3 nucleotide sequence: TGCGCCAGCAGCCAAGTTTTCGGTGAGCCCCAGCATTTT. This encodes CASSQVFGEPQHF.

This clonotype has at least ten counts. The chain carries TRBV6-5 and TRBJ2-2, with D unresolved. The germline gives CDR1 MNHEY, CDR2 SVGAGI. V shed 0 bases and J shed 1 base, with 3 bases lying between them. This CDR3 has 14 amino acids. CDR3 DNA: TGTGCCAGCAGTTACTCGCGGAACACCGGGGAGCTGTTTTTT. Its protein is CASSYSRNTGELFF.

The sample holds many counts of this clonotype. This chain uses TRBV2 with TRBJ2-4; 9 nucleotides match TRBD2. Germline assignment: CDR1 SNHLY and CDR2 FYNNEI. The CDR3 runs 16 residues. The V segment lost 4 bases and the J segment 4 bases; nucleotides outside the gene matches: 8. CDR3: CASSGGSSGGKNIQYF. The CDR3 DNA follows: TGTGCCAGCAGTGGAGGGTCAAGCGGGGGGAAAAACATTCAGTACTTC.

In its sample, this clonotype was seen many times. CDR3 region: CASSINSAISGEQFF. CDR3 coding DNA: TGTGCCAGTAGTATAAATTCGGCTATCTCCGGTGAGCAGTTCTTC. The V call is TRBV19, the J call TRBJ2-1, with D uncertain. This CDR3 is 15 amino acids long. The V gene's germline CDR1 is LNHDA and CDR2 SQIVND (reference sequence). The V gene lost 2 bases and the J gene lost 9 bases, with 17 bases spanning the gap.

The chain has TRBV20-1 and TRBJ1-3; the D gene is possibly TRBD1 (5 bases). From germline, CDR1 is DFQATT and CDR2 SNEGSKA (reference sequence). The CDR3 consists of 13 residues. V was shortened by 1 base and J by 3 bases, with 7 bases between the two germline ends. The CDR3 is CSARVTVGNTIYF. Written as DNA, the CDR3 is TGCAGTGCTAGAGTGACAGTTGGAAACACCATATATTTT.